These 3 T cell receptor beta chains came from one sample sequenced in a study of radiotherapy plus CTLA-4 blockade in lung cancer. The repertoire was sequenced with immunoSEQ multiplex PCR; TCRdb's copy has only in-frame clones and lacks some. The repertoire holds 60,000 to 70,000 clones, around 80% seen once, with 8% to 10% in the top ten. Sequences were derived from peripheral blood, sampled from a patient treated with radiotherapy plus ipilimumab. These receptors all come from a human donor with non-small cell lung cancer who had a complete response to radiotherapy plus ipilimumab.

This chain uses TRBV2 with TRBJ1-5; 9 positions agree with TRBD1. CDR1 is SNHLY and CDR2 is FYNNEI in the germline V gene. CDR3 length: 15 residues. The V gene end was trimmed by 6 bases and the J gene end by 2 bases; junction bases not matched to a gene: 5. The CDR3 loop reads CASRGTGTGNQPQHF. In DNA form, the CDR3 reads TGTGCCAGCAGGGGGACAGGGACTGGCAATCAGCCCCAGCATTTT.

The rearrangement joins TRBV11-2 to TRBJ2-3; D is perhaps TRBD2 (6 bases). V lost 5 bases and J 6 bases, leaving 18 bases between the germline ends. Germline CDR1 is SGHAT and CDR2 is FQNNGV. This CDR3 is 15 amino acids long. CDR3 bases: TGTGCCAGCAGCCCGGATTCAGGCGGGGCCGATACGCAGTATTTT. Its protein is CASSPDSGGADTQYF. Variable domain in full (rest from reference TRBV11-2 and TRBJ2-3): EAGVAQSPRYKIIEKRQSVAFWCNPISGHATLYWYQQILGQGPKLLIQFQNNGVVDDSQLPKDRFSAERLKGVDSTLKIQPAKLEDSAVYLCASSPDSGGADTQYFGPGTRLTVL.

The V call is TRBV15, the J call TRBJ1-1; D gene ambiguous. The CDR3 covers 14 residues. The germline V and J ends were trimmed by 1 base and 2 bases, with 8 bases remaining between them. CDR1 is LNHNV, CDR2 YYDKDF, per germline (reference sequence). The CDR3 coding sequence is TGTGCCACCAGCAGAGGATCCGGAAACACTGAAGCTTTCTTT. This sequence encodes CATSRGSGNTEAFF.